Presented here are 20 T cell receptor beta chains from one specimen sequenced in a study of breast tumors, draining lymph nodes, adjacent tissues. Axillary draining lymph nodes of breast cancer patients supplied the node samples. Using its own MiXCR run on the multiplex PCR reads, TCRdb lists one record per CDR3 protein. The table lists some 140,000 distinct CDR3 sequences, 20% to 25% of them singletons. The source material was axillary lymph node tissue. Every receptor here comes from a female donor with breast cancer. Some clones in this sample may be carry-over from other donors' samples.

Ten or more counts support this clonotype. The rearrangement links TRBV6-2 or TRBV6-3 to TRBJ2-7, with TRBD2 identical over 7 bases. Unmatched junction bases numbered 15, after V lost 5 bases and J lost 5 bases. Per germline, CDR1 MNHEY and CDR2 SVGEGT. The CDR3 length is 16 residues. DNA of the CDR3: TGTGCCAGCAGTCGCCTGAAGCTAGCGGAGAGGGACGAGCAGTACTTC. Encoded protein: CASSRLKLAERDEQYF.

This clonotype was seen at least ten times. The J gene is TRBJ2-3, the V gene TRBV7-9, with no clear D. V was shortened by 2 bases and J by 0 bases, with 9 bases between the two germline ends. There are 15 residues in the CDR3. In germline, CDR1 is SEHNR, CDR2 FQNEAQ (reference sequence). Written as DNA, the CDR3 is TGTGCCAGCAGCTTAACGTGGGCTAGCACAGATACGCAGTATTTT. Its translation is CASSLTWASTDTQYF.

There are many counts of this clonotype. The chain carries TRBV29-1 and TRBJ2-7; TRBD1 aligns across 8 bases. V gave up 6 bases and J gave up 7 bases; unmatched junction bases: 11. Germline V CDR1 and CDR2: SQVTM, ANQGSEA. The CDR3 spans 13 residues. Here the CDR3 reads CSVSRQGTGEQYF. CDR3 DNA: TGCAGCGTCAGCCGACAGGGGACGGGGGAGCAGTACTTC.

Of note for this clonotype: A read error may be the cause here, since a much bigger clone is one base away. The chain carries TRBV29-1 and TRBJ2-5; weak D call: TRBD1 (6 bases). Trimming stripped 5 bases from V and 7 bases from J, with 23 bases between. The CDR3 length is 15 residues. In germline, CDR1 is SQVTM, CDR2 ANQGSEA. Here the CDR3 DNA reads TGCAGCGTTTGCCCGGCGTCAGGGGTCAGTGCGACCCAGTACTTC. Its translation is CSVCPASGVSATQYF.

This clonotype was seen many times. The V and J genes are TRBV20-1 and TRBJ2-3, with 10 positions matching TRBD2. The CDR3 totals 15 residues. The V segment lost 3 bases and the J segment 6 bases; nucleotides outside the gene matches: 9. Germline-derived CDR1 and CDR2 are DFQATT and SNEGSKA (reference sequence). The CDR3 spells CSASRLAGVGDTQYF. In DNA form, the CDR3 reads TGCAGTGCTAGTCGGCTAGCGGGAGTGGGGGATACGCAGTATTTT.

The sample holds many counts of this clonotype. The chain employs TRBV18 and TRBJ2-3; 8 positions agree with TRBD2. Germline CDR1 reads KGHSH; CDR2 reads LQKENI. The CDR3 contains 13 residues. Germline trimming cut 5 bases from V and 8 bases from J; bases unmatched to any gene: 6. The CDR3 DNA follows: TGTGCCAGCTCAACCGGGCTAGCGGGTACGCAGTATTTT. This codes for CASSTGLAGTQYF.

This clonotype was seen at least ten times. V and J are TRBV2 and TRBJ2-7; D might be TRBD2 (6 bases). Deletions cut 4 bases from V and 2 bases from J, with 6 bases between. CDR3 length: 12 amino acids. Germline assignment: CDR1 SNHLY and CDR2 FYNNEI. CDR3 in amino acids: CASSASAYEQYF. The CDR3 DNA follows: TGTGCCAGCAGTGCTAGCGCCTACGAGCAGTACTTC. Supplemented by reference TRBV2 and TRBJ2-7, the full variable domain reads EPEVTQTPSHQVTQMGQEVILRCVPISNHLYFYWYRQILGQKVEFLVSFYNNEISEKSEIFDDQFSVERPDGSNFTLKIRSTKLEDSAMYFCASSASAYEQYFGPGTRLTVT.

This clonotype has ten or more counts. This sequence joins TRBV7-2 and TRBJ2-2; D is ambiguous. V lost 1 base, J lost 1 base, and 7 bases lay in between. The CDR3 runs 15 residues. Germline lookup yields CDR1 SGHTA and CDR2 FQGNSA. CDR3 protein: CASSLGSWNTGELFF. CDR3 nucleotide sequence: TGTGCCAGCAGCTTAGGTTCCTGGAACACCGGGGAGCTGTTTTTT.

In the case of this clonotype: One base away lies a much larger clone, so this may be a sequencing read error. J is TRBJ2-1 and V is TRBV11-3; D gene unclear. Trimming shortened V by 5 bases and J by 5 bases, and 16 bases separated the two germline ends. The length of the CDR3 is 15 residues. The germline V gene encodes CDR1 SGHNT and CDR2 YENEEA. DNA for the CDR3: TGTGCCAGCAGCCCAACGACTGGCGTAAACAATGAGCAGTTCTTC. This codes for CASSPTTGVNNEQFF.

This clonotype was counted at least ten times. This chain connects TRBV5-4 to TRBJ2-2, with 9 bases aligning to TRBD1. The CDR3 is 16 amino acids. V gave up 4 bases and J gave up 4 bases; unmatched junction bases: 8. Per germline, CDR1 SGHNT and CDR2 YYREEE (reference sequence). CDR3 sequence (DNA): TGTGCCAGCAGCATCAACCCGGGACAGGGCACCGGGGAGCTGTTTTTT. This sequence encodes CASSINPGQGTGELFF.

This clonotype has a count of ten or more. The chain joins TRBV10-2 to TRBJ2-2; D ambiguous. The V and J ends lost 6 bases and 1 base respectively, with 12 bases between them. There are 15 residues in the CDR3. CDR1 is WSHSY, CDR2 SAAADI, per germline. The DNA for the CDR3 is TGCGCCAGCAGAGGTCCGTCAGAGAACACCGGGGAGCTGTTTTTT. Encoded protein: CASRGPSENTGELFF.

Ten or more counts support this clonotype. The genes are TRBV12-5 and TRBJ2-5; 11 positions agree with TRBD2. The CDR3 length is 17 residues. V was clipped by 2 bases and J by 2 bases; unmatched bases: 7. CDR1 LGHNT and CDR2 FRNRAP come from the germline V gene. The CDR3 reads CASGLSATSGKQETQYF. The CDR3 DNA reads as TGTGCTAGTGGTTTGTCGGCGACTAGCGGGAAACAAGAGACCCAGTACTTC.

This clonotype was recorded at least ten times. This chain joins TRBV20-1 and TRBJ2-7, with 11 bases fitting TRBD2. Unmatched junction bases numbered 3, after V lost 0 bases and J lost 2 bases. The CDR3 has 15 residues. Germline-derived CDR1 and CDR2 are DFQATT and SNEGSKA (reference sequence). The CDR3 nucleotides read TGCAGTGCTAGAGATACTAGCGGGAGAACCTACGAGCAGTACTTC. Translating gives CSARDTSGRTYEQYF.

This clonotype was picked up many times. V is TRBV4-2 and J is TRBJ2-7; 8 positions agree with TRBD1. V trimming: 5 bases; J trimming: 5 bases; junction bases outside the gene matches: 11. The CDR3 is 15 residues long. CDR1 and CDR2 (germline): LGHNA, YNFKEQ. The CDR3, as DNA: TGTGCCAGCAGCTATGGACAGGGAACTAACCACGAGCAGTACTTC. Amino acids: CASSYGQGTNHEQYF.

This clonotype was counted many times. The chain combines TRBV5-6 with TRBJ2-7; tentatively, D is TRBD2 (6 bases). The V and J ends lost 0 bases and 0 bases respectively, with 10 bases between them. Germline CDR1 reads SGHDT; CDR2 reads YYEEEE. The CDR3 totals 15 residues. The CDR3 region has the DNA TGTGCCAGCAGCTTGGGACTAGAGAGCTCCTACGAGCAGTACTTC. Protein: CASSLGLESSYEQYF.

This clonotype came up many times. The chain combines TRBV5-5 with TRBJ2-1, with 7 nucleotides matching TRBD2. The germline V gene encodes CDR1 SGHKS and CDR2 YYEKEE (reference sequence). There are 16 residues in the CDR3. Trimming cost V 0 bases and J 8 bases; bases outside gene matches: 11. CDR3 bases: TGTGCCAGCAGCTTGGGAAGTGGTGTACTAGCGTATGAGCAGTTCTTC. It codes for CASSLGSGVLAYEQFF. Based on the CDR3 plus reference TRBV5-5 and TRBJ2-1, the full variable domain is DAGVTQSPTHLIKTRGQQVTLRCSPISGHKSVSWYQQVLGQGPQFIFQYYEKEERGRGNFPDRFSARQFPNYSSELNVNALLLGDSALYLCASSLGSGVLAYEQFFGPGTRLTVL.

This clonotype was found many times. The CDR3 DNA is TGCAGCGTTAGTAGCGGCACAGATACGCAGTATTTT. Its protein is CSVSSGTDTQYF. The V and J genes are TRBV29-1 and TRBJ2-3; tentatively, D is TRBD2 (5 bases). The V end was cut by 5 bases, the J end by 1 base, with 7 bases between. This CDR3 has 12 residues. Germline V lookup: CDR1 SQVTM, CDR2 ANQGSEA.

The J gene is TRBJ2-2, the V gene TRBV4-2, with 7 positions matching TRBD2. The CDR3 length is 17 residues. The germline V gene has CDR1 LGHNA and CDR2 YNFKEQ. The V gene end was trimmed by 0 bases and the J gene end by 0 bases; junction bases not matched to a gene: 4. CDR3 sequence (DNA): TGTGCCAGCAGCCAAGAACCCGGACTAGCGAACACCGGGGAGCTGTTTTTT. Residues: CASSQEPGLANTGELFF.

V is TRBV28 and J is TRBJ2-6; D perhaps matches TRBD1 (6 bases). V dropped 8 bases and J dropped 0 bases, with 14 bases sitting between them. Per germline, CDR1 MDHEN and CDR2 SYDVKM. The CDR3 has 16 residues. The CDR3 nucleotides are TGTGCCAGCGGCCACAGGGTGACCTCTGGGGCCAACGTCCTGACTTTC. It is translated as CASGHRVTSGANVLTF.

Comments on this clonotype: A read error is possible here, since a much larger clone lies one base away. The J gene is TRBJ1-5, the V gene TRBV19; tentatively, D is TRBD1 (6 bases). CDR1 and CDR2 from the germline V gene are LNHDA and SQIVND (reference sequence). Trimming shortened V by 2 bases and J by 5 bases, and 13 bases separated the two germline ends. The CDR3 spans 15 residues. CDR3 sequence reads: CASSIRGAGDQPQHF. The CDR3 DNA follows: TGTGCCAGTAGTATAAGGGGGGCCGGCGATCAGCCCCAGCATTTT. Full variable domain (rest looked up from reference TRBV19 and TRBJ1-5): DGGITQSPKYLFRKEGQNVTLSCEQNLNHDAMYWYRQDPGQGLRLIYYSQIVNDFQKGDIAEGYSVSREKKESFPLTVTSAQKNPTAFYLCASSIRGAGDQPQHFGDGTRLSIL.